Sequencing of this T cell receptor beta chain was carried out in a study of cytomegalovirus exposure and HLA in healthy donors. This CDR3 is 12 amino acids long. Germline CDR1 reads GTSNPN; CDR2 reads SVGIG (reference sequence). V was pared by 1 base and J by 15 bases, with 15 bases between. The study ran its PCR with 60 Vbeta and 13 Jbeta primers. Using immunoSEQ multiplex PCR, the repertoire was profiled, and TCRdb retains in-frame clones only, with some absent. Among roughly 110,000 clones listed, just under 75% were seen once. The source is a human donor in good health. V usage is TRBV30 and J usage is TRBJ2-2; maybe TRBD1 (5 bases). Material: PBMCs. The chain's CDR3 is CAWSAQDIRVFF. The CDR3 region has the DNA TGTGCCTGGAGTGCACAGGACATAAGGGTGTTTTTT.